Below are 14 T cell receptor beta chains sequenced from a single sample in a study of blood T cell repertoires in COVID-19. The method was immunoSEQ multiplex PCR; TCRdb's version includes in-frame clones alone and lacks a portion of them. This table has under 350,000 clones, roughly 85% appearing once. Sequencing input: peripheral blood. Receptor source: a woman aged 50 to 60 who had recovered from COVID-19.

This clone has more than one count but fewer than ten. The chain uses TRBV18 and TRBJ2-7, with 10 bases that match TRBD2. This CDR3 is 15 amino acids long. Germline loops: CDR1 KGHSH, CDR2 LQKENI. The ends lost 2 bases at V and 2 bases at J; junction bases unmatched: 3. In DNA form, the CDR3 reads TGTGCCAGCTCACCAAATAGCGGGGGGCCCTACGAGCAGTACTTC. This sequence encodes CASSPNSGGPYEQYF.

The chain uses TRBV9 and TRBJ2-7; 7 nucleotides agree with TRBD1. This CDR3 spans 15 amino acids. Germline V gives CDR1 SGDLS, CDR2 YYNGEE. Germline trimming cut 4 bases from V and 4 bases from J; bases unmatched to any gene: 11. The CDR3 sequence: CASSPRQGTDYEQYF. The CDR3 coding sequence is TGTGCCAGCAGCCCCCGACAAGGGACAGATTACGAGCAGTACTTC.

The chain joins TRBV27 to TRBJ1-2, with D unresolved. The V and J ends lost 2 bases and 8 bases respectively, with 15 bases between them. Germline CDR1 and CDR2: MNHEY and SMNVEV (reference sequence). The CDR3 contains 14 residues. CDR3 DNA: TGTGCCAGCAGTTTAAATGGAGGGAGTGGGGGCTACACCTTC. As protein: CASSLNGGSGGYTF.

The V and J genes are TRBV4-2 and TRBJ2-4; TRBD2 agrees at 10 bases. Looked up from germline, CDR1 is LGHNA and CDR2 is YNFKEQ. With V trimmed by 0 bases and J by 1 base, 9 bases remained unmatched. This CDR3 is built from 19 residues. The CDR3 bases are TGTGCCAGCAGCCAAGAGAGTGCTAGCGGGAGTGGGGCCAAAAACATTCAGTACTTC. It yields the protein CASSQESASGSGAKNIQYF.

The chain uses TRBV6-6 and TRBJ1-3; 8 bases align to TRBD1. V was pared by 2 bases and J by 1 base, with 4 bases of the junction left unmatched. The germline V gene has CDR1 MNHNY and CDR2 SVGAGI (reference sequence). This CDR3 region has 16 residues. CDR3 bases: TGTGCCAGCAGTTACCCCGGGACAGGATCTGGAAACACCATATATTTT. Translating gives CASSYPGTGSGNTIYF.

The table lists this clone with a count of one. V gene TRBV3-1 (or the pseudogene TRBV3-2) combines with J gene TRBJ2-3; 8 nucleotides align to TRBD1. Germline CDR1 LGHDT, CDR2 YNNKEL (reference sequence). The CDR3 is 17 residues long. V lost 4 bases to trimming and J lost 2 bases; unmatched junction nucleotides: 11. The CDR3 DNA reads TGTGCCAGCAGCCTTGTTGTCAGGGGGCCCTACACAGATACGCAGTATTTT. Residues: CASSLVVRGPYTDTQYF.

The V and J genes are TRBV28 and TRBJ1-2; the match to TRBD1 covers 7 bases. The CDR3 runs 15 residues. Per germline, CDR1 MDHEN and CDR2 SYDVKM. The V and J ends lost 7 bases and 5 bases, in that order; junction bases with no gene match: 13. In DNA form, the CDR3 reads TGTGCCAGCACCTCAACGAGGACAGGCAATTATGGCTACACCTTC. Translation gives CASTSTRTGNYGYTF.

The chain links TRBV9 to TRBJ2-3; 14 nucleotides match TRBD2. The CDR3 is 17 residues long. The V and J ends lost 4 bases and 5 bases, in that order; junction bases with no gene match: 9. From germline, CDR1 is SGDLS and CDR2 YYNGEE. The CDR3 region has the DNA TGTGCCAGCAGCATGAATCCGGGACTAGCGGGAGAAGATACGCAGTATTTT. This sequence encodes CASSMNPGLAGEDTQYF.

The V gene is TRBV11-2, the J gene TRBJ1-5; D not certain. CDR1 is SGHAT and CDR2 is FQNNGV in the germline V gene. Trimming removed 1 base from V and 4 bases from J, with 8 bases in between. This CDR3 has 14 residues. CDR3 loop: CASSLGQKNQPQHF. The CDR3 region has the DNA TGTGCCAGCAGCTTAGGTCAGAAGAATCAGCCCCAGCATTTT. Drawing the rest from reference TRBV11-2 and TRBJ1-5, the complete variable domain is EAGVAQSPRYKIIEKRQSVAFWCNPISGHATLYWYQQILGQGPKLLIQFQNNGVVDDSQLPKDRFSAERLKGVDSTLKIQPAKLEDSAVYLCASSLGQKNQPQHFGDGTRLSIL.

The V gene is TRBV6-6, the J gene TRBJ1-5; 9 nucleotides align to TRBD1. The V gene's germline CDR1 is MNHNY and CDR2 SVGAGI (reference sequence). Unmatched junction bases numbered 8, after V lost 4 bases and J lost 4 bases. This CDR3 contains 16 residues. The CDR3: CASSSATGGLNQPQHF. For the CDR3, the DNA is TGTGCCAGCAGTTCGGCCACAGGGGGCTTAAATCAGCCCCAGCATTTT.

The DNA for the CDR3 is TGCACCAGCAGCCAGGGACTAGCGGGGACGTCGGTGCAGTACTTC. It specifies CTSSQGLAGTSVQYF. The rearrangement links TRBV1 to TRBJ2-7; the D segment call TRBD2 is taken from the table without a DNA check. TRBV1 is deemed a pseudogene. This CDR3 contains 15 residues.

The genes are TRBV3-1 (or the pseudogene TRBV3-2) and TRBJ1-1, with D uncertain. The germline CDR1 and CDR2 sequences are LGHDT and YNNKEL (reference sequence). Trimming stripped 1 base from V and 1 base from J, with 7 bases between. The CDR3 spans 14 residues. The CDR3: CASSQGYGNTEAFF. CDR3 nucleotides: TGTGCCAGCAGCCAAGGGTACGGGAACACTGAAGCTTTCTTT.

The V gene is TRBV6-6, the J gene TRBJ2-7; TRBD1 matches 7 bases. CDR1 is MNHNY and CDR2 is SVGAGI in the germline V gene (reference sequence). The CDR3 loop spans 13 amino acids. The ends lost 2 bases at V and 2 bases at J; junction bases unmatched: 0. In DNA, the CDR3 is TGTGCCAGCAGTTACCAGGGGGCCTACGAGCAGTACTTC. Translating gives CASSYQGAYEQYF.

The rearrangement links TRBV5-3 to TRBJ1-2; 7 bases line up with TRBD1. TRBV5-3 is assigned to the ORF class and has an uncertain function. The trim removed 3 bases at V and 2 bases at J, leaving 16 bases unmatched. This CDR3 comprises 18 residues. CDR3 in amino acids: CARSSDRAGGRRNYGYTF. CDR3 bases: TGTGCCAGAAGCTCGGATCGGGCAGGGGGACGGCGCAACTATGGCTACACCTTC.